The next 14 T cell receptor beta chains were all read from a single sample in a study of PD-L1 blockade in urothelial cancer. The data were produced by immunoSEQ multiplex PCR, yet TCRdb's version contains in-frame clones alone and is incomplete. Of around 45,000 clones detected, roughly four fifths appear once; the ten largest clones hold more than 12%. Specified time point: peripheral blood 6 weeks after treatment start. Sequencing was performed on PBMCs, taken around atezolizumab (anti-PD-L1) treatment. Source of these receptors: a man in his sixties with urothelial cancer.

The J gene is TRBJ2-1, the V gene TRBV6-1; 12 bases are a match to TRBD2. CDR1 and CDR2 from the germline V gene are MNHNS and SASEGT. This CDR3 contains 15 residues. Losses at the gene ends were 7 bases for V and 4 bases for J; bases not matched to a gene: 5. The CDR3 DNA sequence: TGTGCCAGCAATACCGGACTAGCGGGATACAATGAGCAGTTCTTC. Amino acids: CASNTGLAGYNEQFF.

This clone was picked up a small number of times. This chain uses TRBV27 with TRBJ1-6; maybe TRBD1 (6 bases). The ends were cut back, 6 bases at V and 15 bases at J, with 18 bases in the middle. The length of the CDR3 is 13 residues. Germline V gene lookup returns CDR1 MNHEY and CDR2 SMNVEV (reference sequence). In DNA, the CDR3 is TGTGCCAGCAGCAGTTTGGGGGCAGGTTTCCTCCACTTT. This translates into CASSSLGAGFLHF.

This clone came up a few times. The J gene is TRBJ1-5, the V gene TRBV19, with TRBD1 as a possible D gene (6 bases). V lost 4 bases and J lost 0, with 7 bases in between. Germline CDR1 reads LNHDA; CDR2 reads SQIVND (reference sequence). The length of the CDR3 is 14 residues. The CDR3 sequence is CASSRQVSNQPQHF. As DNA, the CDR3 is TGTGCCAGTAGTAGACAGGTTAGCAATCAGCCCCAGCATTTT.

The chain employs TRBV5-1 and TRBJ2-3; possible D gene TRBD2, 7 bases. Germline CDR1 and CDR2: SGHRS and YFSETQ. Trimming removed 4 bases at V and 5 bases at J, with 14 bases between. There are 14 residues in the CDR3. The CDR3 DNA sequence: TGCGCCAGCAGCACCGGGGGGCGGGTAGATACGCAGTATTTT. This translates into CASSTGGRVDTQYF.

The rearrangement uses TRBV23-1 and TRBJ2-7; 9 nucleotides agree with TRBD1. TRBV23-1 is assigned to the ORF class and has an uncertain function. The CDR3 sequence is 15 residues long. With 5 bases clipped from V and 5 bases from J, the junction kept 10 bases outside the gene matches. The CDR3 loop is CASSWRWDRVDEQYF. CDR3 sequence (DNA): TGCGCCAGCAGTTGGAGGTGGGACAGGGTGGACGAGCAGTACTTC.

The chain links TRBV7-6 to TRBJ1-5; D not certain. Germline CDR1 and CDR2: SGHVS and FNYEAQ. V dropped 1 base and J dropped 6 bases, with 13 bases sitting between them. The CDR3 has 15 residues. The CDR3 sequence is CASSLGPQERQPQHF. For the CDR3, the DNA is TGTGCCAGCAGCTTAGGGCCCCAAGAGCGTCAGCCCCAGCATTTT.

The chain links TRBV19 to TRBJ1-5; D is unresolved. The V end was cut by 5 bases, the J end by 6 bases, with 11 bases between. The germline V gene has CDR1 LNHDA and CDR2 SQIVND (reference sequence). The CDR3 has 13 residues. The CDR3 protein is CASSANGAQPQHF. The CDR3 coding sequence is TGTGCCAGTAGTGCCAACGGTGCTCAGCCCCAGCATTTT. The entire variable domain, with the rest obtained from reference TRBV19 and TRBJ1-5, is as follows: DGGITQSPKYLFRKEGQNVTLSCEQNLNHDAMYWYRQDPGQGLRLIYYSQIVNDFQKGDIAEGYSVSREKKESFPLTVTSAQKNPTAFYLCASSANGAQPQHFGDGTRLSIL.

This rearrangement joins TRBV10-2 to TRBJ2-2; D is undetermined. The germline V gene encodes CDR1 WSHSY and CDR2 SAAADI. With 0 bases removed from V and 3 bases from J, the gap between germline ends came to 8 bases. This CDR3 comprises 15 residues. Written as DNA, the CDR3 is TGCGCCAGCAGTGAGTCGCACTACCACACCGGGGAGCTGTTTTTT. It encodes CASSESHYHTGELFF.

The V call is TRBV2, the J call TRBJ1-5; D uncertain. The V gene's germline CDR1 is SNHLY and CDR2 FYNNEI. Trimming removed 6 bases from V and 0 bases from J, with 6 bases in between. The CDR3 consists of 13 residues. The CDR3, as DNA: TGTGCCAGCAGCGGTTATAGCAATCAGCCCCAGCATTTT. It yields the protein CASSGYSNQPQHF.

The rearrangement joins TRBV11-2 to TRBJ2-3; the D gene is possibly TRBD1 (5 bases). Trimming removed 1 base from V and 5 bases from J, with 10 bases in between. Per germline, CDR1 SGHAT and CDR2 FQNNGV. The CDR3 runs 14 residues. The CDR3 is CASSLGTFKDTQYF. Here the CDR3 DNA reads TGTGCCAGCAGCTTAGGGACATTCAAAGATACGCAGTATTTT.

The rearrangement joins TRBV10-3 to TRBJ2-7; TRBD1 aligns across 11 bases. The germline CDR1 and CDR2 sequences are ENHRY and SYGVKD. Unmatched junction bases numbered 6, after V lost 3 bases and J lost 5 bases. The length of the CDR3 is 15 residues. The CDR3 DNA sequence: TGTGCCATCAGTGACTCCGGGACAGGGGGAGACGAGCAGTACTTC. This gives the protein CAISDSGTGGDEQYF.

The chain carries TRBV2 and TRBJ2-1, with 8 nucleotides matching TRBD2. CDR1 SNHLY and CDR2 FYNNEI come from the germline V gene. With V trimmed by 6 bases and J by 8 bases, 9 bases remained unmatched. The CDR3 has 14 residues. In DNA form, the CDR3 reads TGTGCCAGCAGAGGGACTAGAGACCGCCATGAGCAGTTCTTC. Its protein product is CASRGTRDRHEQFF.

In its sample, this clone was seen once. The V gene is TRBV27, the J gene TRBJ2-3; D is ambiguous. V was clipped by 0 bases and J by 2 bases, with 3 bases between them. Germline V lookup: CDR1 MNHEY, CDR2 SMNVEV (reference sequence). The CDR3 runs to 13 residues. DNA of the CDR3: TGTGCCAGCAGTTTATCCTACACAGATACGCAGTATTTT. Amino acids: CASSLSYTDTQYF.

In DNA form, the CDR3 reads TGCAGCTCTGGAGGGGGCCCTGCTAACTATGGCTACACCTTC. Translating it yields CSSGGGPANYGYTF. This sequence joins TRBV29-1 and TRBJ1-2, with TRBD1 matching over 7 bases. The CDR3 has 14 residues. The germline gives CDR1 SQVTM, CDR2 ANQGSEA. After removal of 8 bases from V and 0 bases from J, the junction contained 9 bases not matched to a gene.